The following is a T cell receptor (beta chain) sequence with its context. CDR3 length: 16 residues. Germline V gene data show CDR1 as LGHNT and CDR2 as FRNRAP. V lost 2 bases to trimming and J lost 7 bases, with 18 bases between them. The source of the sample is a study of blood T cell repertoires in COVID-19. At the level of the study: There were acute and convalescent COVID-19 samples, and they came from the United States, Italy and Spain.

Method: immunoSEQ multiplex PCR; TCRdb's copy keeps in-frame clones and lacks some. The sample consists of roughly 140,000 clones, 80% to 90% of them appearing once. The chain employs TRBV12-5 and TRBJ2-1; weak D call: TRBD2 (6 bases). The clonotype was recovered from a woman aged 55-69 years with COVID-19, enrolled during active disease. The sample consisted of peripheral blood. DNA of the CDR3: TGTGCTAGTGGTTTGCCGCGACTAGAGGTCAGGAATGAGCAGTTCTTC. Protein sequence: CASGLPRLEVRNEQFF.